Listed below are T cell receptor beta chains from one sample, sequenced in a study of cytomegalovirus exposure and HLA in healthy donors. The data were produced by immunoSEQ multiplex PCR, yet TCRdb's version contains in-frame clones alone and is incomplete. The table lists 45,000 to 60,000 clones, 72% of them singletons. The sample consisted of PBMCs. Every receptor here comes from a man aged 25 to 40 in good health and CMV-seronegative. Both conserved end residues are part of each CDR3. A D gene is named only where the DNA matches it firmly. Only some rows state a clone size, as once, few, many or a class for expanded clones.

>NA|TRBJ2-3|NA|TRBV10-3
TGTGCCATCAGGGCCACAGATACGCAGTATTTT
CAIRATDTQYF
>NA|TRBJ1-4|TRBD1|TRBV25-1
TGTGCCAGCAGTGACTCCAAGGGACAGGGGGATGAAAAACTGCTTTTT
CASSDSKGQGDEKLLF
>NA|TRBJ1-2|TRBD1|TRBV7-9
TGTGCCAGCAGCTTACAGACAGGGGAGGGCTACACCTTC
CASSLQTGEGYTF
>NA|TRBJ1-4|NA|TRBV18
TGTGCCAGCTCACCCCCCCGGGGAAATGAAAAACTGTTTTTT
CASSPPRGNEKLFF
>few|TRBJ1-5|TRBD1|TRBV2
TGTGCCAGCAGTCGGTTTCAGGGGGTGTATCAGCCCCAGCATTTT
CASSRFQGVYQPQHF
>NA|TRBJ2-1|TRBD1|TRBV7-6
TGTGCCAGCAGCCTACATACCGGACAGGTCAATGAGCAGTTCTTC
CASSLHTGQVNEQFF
>NA|TRBJ2-7|TRBD2|TRBV5-1
TGCGCCAGCAGCTTCAGCTCTAGCGGGCCTACCTACGAGCAGTACTTC
CASSFSSSGPTYEQYF
>NA|TRBJ2-7|TRBD1|TRBV5-4
TGTGCCAGCAGCGCTAGACAGGGGGACTACGAGCAGTACTTC
CASSARQGDYEQYF
>NA|TRBJ2-3|NA|TRBV18
TGTGCCAGCTCACCGGCTAGCGCTGAAGATACGCAGTATTTT
CASSPASAEDTQYF
>NA|TRBJ1-1|NA|TRBV10-3
TGTGCCATCAGTCCACGCCGGGAGGAAGCTTTCTTT
CAISPRREEAFF
>NA|TRBJ1-2|NA|TRBV6-5
TGTGCCAGCAGTTACGGTGGGGCGAACTATGGCTACACCTTC
CASSYGGANYGYTF
>NA|TRBJ2-4|TRBD1|TRBV7-9
TGTGCCAGCAGCTCAGGGGACAGGGTAATCGAAAACATTCAGTACTTC
CASSSGDRVIENIQYF
>NA|TRBJ2-7|NA|TRBV5-1
TGCGCCGGACTCTCCAGGGGTAAGAACGAGCAGTACTTC
CAGLSRGKNEQYF
>NA|TRBJ2-1|NA|TRBV5-1
TGCGCCAGCAGCTTGACAGGGTTAGATGAGCAGTTCTTC
CASSLTGLDEQFF
>NA|TRBJ2-1|TRBD2|TRBV4-1
TGCGCCAGCAGCCAAGATACCCGACTAGCGGGAGATGAGCAGTTCTTC
CASSQDTRLAGDEQFF
>once|TRBJ1-1|NA|TRBV7-9
TGTGCCAGCGATAGAGGGGGGGGGCGACCCCTCGAGGCTGAAGCTTTCTTT
CASDRGGGRPLEAEAFF
>NA|TRBJ1-2|NA|TRBV5-6
TGTGCCAGCAGCTGGGGCAATGTTGGCTACACCTTC
CASSWGNVGYTF
>NA|TRBJ1-3|NA|TRBV10-3
TGTGCCATCACCTCCCCTTCTCAGGGAAACACCATATATTTT
CAITSPSQGNTIYF
>NA|TRBJ2-7|TRBD1|TRBV19
TGTGCCAGTAGTCCCCAGGTGAACAGGGGCGCCTACGAGCAGCACTTC
CASSPQVNRGAYEQHF
>NA|TRBJ2-6|TRBD1|TRBV30
TGTGCCTGGAGCGGGGACAGGGCCAGGGCCAACGTCCTGACTTTC
CAWSGDRARANVLTF
>once|TRBJ2-7|NA|TRBV18
TGTGCCAGCTCACCAATGGTTGTGCGCGAGCAGTACTTC
CASSPMVVREQYF
>few|TRBJ2-5|TRBD2|TRBV5-1
TGCGCCAGCAGCTTTCCAGCGGGGGGGCAAGAGACCCAGTACTTC
CASSFPAGGQETQYF
>NA|TRBJ2-1|NA|TRBV7-2
TGTGCCAGCAGCTTAGTCGCGGGCGTCAATGAGCAGTTCTTC
CASSLVAGVNEQFF
>NA|TRBJ1-3|NA|TRBV6-1
TGTGCCAGCAGCCGGGACACTGCGAGGGGGATGGATTTT
CASSRDTARGMDF
>NA|TRBJ2-7|TRBD2|TRBV7-6
TGTGCCAGCAGCCAGGGACTAACTTCCTACGAGCAGTACTTC
CASSQGLTSYEQYF
>NA|TRBJ2-5|TRBD1|TRBV7-6
TGTGCCAGCAGCTTAGATACGGGACAGGCTCAAGAGACCCAGTACTTC
CASSLDTGQAQETQYF
>NA|TRBJ1-2|NA|TRBV19
TGTGCCAGTAAACAGTACAACTATGGCTACACCTTC
CASKQYNYGYTF
>NA|TRBJ2-1|NA|TRBV19
TGTGCCAGTAGACCAGTTGGGGGAGGCTACAATGAGCAGTTCTTC
CASRPVGGGYNEQFF
>NA|TRBJ2-1|TRBD2|TRBV2
TGTGCCAGCAGTGAAGACCCGGCGGGAGTAGGCAATGAGCAGTTCTTC
CASSEDPAGVGNEQFF
>NA|TRBJ1-1|TRBD1|TRBV6-5
TGTGCCAGCAGACGACCGGGGGACAGCTACACTGAAGCTTTCTTT
CASRRPGDSYTEAFF
>NA|TRBJ2-7|NA|TRBV6-5
TGTGCCAGCAGTTACTCTAGCGGTACCTACGAGCAGTACTTC
CASSYSSGTYEQYF
>NA|TRBJ1-1|TRBD1|TRBV6-1
TGTGCCAGCAGTCTGGACAGGGGGCGCGGTCTCTTT
CASSLDRGRGLF
>NA|TRBJ1-1|NA|TRBV19
TGTGCCAGTAGTATATTTACAATGAACACTGAAGCTTTCTTT
CASSIFTMNTEAFF
>few|TRBJ1-2|TRBD1|TRBV12-5
TGTGCCTCAGGCCCCCAGGGGGCTTACTATGGCTACACCTTC
CASGPQGAYYGYTF
>NA|TRBJ2-7|TRBD1|TRBV14
TGTGCCAGCAGCCAAGATTCCAGGTTTTCGGGACAGGGCGACTACGAGCAGTACTTC
CASSQDSRFSGQGDYEQYF
>NA|TRBJ2-1|TRBD2|TRBV19
TGTGCCAGTAGTAAGGGACTAGCGGGAGGGTTCAGGAATGAGCAGTTCTTC
CASSKGLAGGFRNEQFF
>NA|TRBJ2-1|TRBD1|TRBV5-1
TGCGCCAGCAGCCTTGCCGGGACAGGGAACGCGTTGTTCTTC
CASSLAGTGNALFF
>NA|TRBJ1-1|NA|TRBV4-1
TGCGCCAGCAGCCAAGCAGGCGCTAACACTGAAGCTTTCTTT
CASSQAGANTEAFF
>NA|TRBJ1-2|TRBD1|TRBV9
TGTGCCAGCCGGGGAACAGGGGGCTGGGGCTACACCTTC
CASRGTGGWGYTF
>NA|TRBJ2-3|NA|TRBV5-1
TGCGCCAGCAGCCCGGGGAGTTTCGGGACTGGGACAGATACGCAGTATTTT
CASSPGSFGTGTDTQYF
>NA|TRBJ2-7|NA|TRBV21-1
TGTGCCAGCAGCAGCCGGACAGGGGGCCACTCCTACGAGCAGTACTTC
CASSSRTGGHSYEQYF
>once|TRBJ2-5|NA|TRBV5-4
TGTGCCAGCAGCCCCGAACTAGATTCGTTTGAAGAGACCCAGTACTTC
CASSPELDSFEETQYF
>NA|TRBJ2-7|NA|TRBV5-1
TGCGCCAGCAGCGCGACAGTTACCTACGAGCAGTACTTC
CASSATVTYEQYF
>NA|TRBJ2-1|TRBD1|TRBV11-2
TGTGCCAGCAGCTTAATGGGACAGGTTTACAATGAGCAGTTCTTC
CASSLMGQVYNEQFF
>NA|TRBJ1-2|TRBD1|TRBV6-5
TGTGCCAGCAGTTACTACAGGACAGGGGGAAACTATGGCTACACCTTC
CASSYYRTGGNYGYTF
>few|TRBJ2-3|NA|TRBV5-1
TGCGCCAGCAGCTTGGTAGCGAGCACAGATACGCAGTATTTT
CASSLVASTDTQYF
>NA|TRBJ1-1|NA|TRBV14
TGTGCCAGCAGCCAAGGGCAAGCTGAAGCTTTCTTT
CASSQGQAEAFF
>NA|TRBJ1-5|NA|TRBV19
TGTGCCAGTAGTGGGTTTCAGGAAAGTCTAAGCAATCAGCCCCAGCATTTT
CASSGFQESLSNQPQHF